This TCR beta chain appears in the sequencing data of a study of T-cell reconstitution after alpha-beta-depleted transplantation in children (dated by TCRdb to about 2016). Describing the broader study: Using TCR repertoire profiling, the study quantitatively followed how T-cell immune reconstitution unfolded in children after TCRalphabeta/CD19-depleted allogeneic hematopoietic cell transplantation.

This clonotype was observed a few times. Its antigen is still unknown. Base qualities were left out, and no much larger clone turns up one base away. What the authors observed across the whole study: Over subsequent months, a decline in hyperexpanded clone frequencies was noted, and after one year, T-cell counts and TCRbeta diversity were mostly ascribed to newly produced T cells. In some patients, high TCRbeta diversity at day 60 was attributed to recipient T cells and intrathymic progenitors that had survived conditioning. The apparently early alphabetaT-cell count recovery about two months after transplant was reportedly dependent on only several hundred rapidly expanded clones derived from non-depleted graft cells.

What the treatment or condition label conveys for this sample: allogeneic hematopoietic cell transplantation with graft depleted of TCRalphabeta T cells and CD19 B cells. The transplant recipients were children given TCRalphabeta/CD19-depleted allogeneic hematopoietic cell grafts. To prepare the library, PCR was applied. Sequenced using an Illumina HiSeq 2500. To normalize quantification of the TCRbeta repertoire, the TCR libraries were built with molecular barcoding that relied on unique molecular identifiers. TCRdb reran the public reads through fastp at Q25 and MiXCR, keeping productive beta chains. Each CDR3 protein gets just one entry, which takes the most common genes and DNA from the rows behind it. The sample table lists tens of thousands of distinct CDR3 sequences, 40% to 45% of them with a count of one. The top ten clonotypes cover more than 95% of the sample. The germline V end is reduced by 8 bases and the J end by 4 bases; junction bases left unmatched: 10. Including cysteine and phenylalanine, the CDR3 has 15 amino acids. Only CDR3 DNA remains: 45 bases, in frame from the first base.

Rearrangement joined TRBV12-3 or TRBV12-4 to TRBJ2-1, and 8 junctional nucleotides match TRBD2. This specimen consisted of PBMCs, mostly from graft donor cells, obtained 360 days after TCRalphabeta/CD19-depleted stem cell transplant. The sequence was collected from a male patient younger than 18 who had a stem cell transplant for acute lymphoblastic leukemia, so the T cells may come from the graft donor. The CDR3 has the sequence CASRPGGGLYNEQFF. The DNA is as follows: TGTGCCAGCCGCCCGGGAGGGGGGCTTTACAATGAGCAGTTCTTC.